Presented here are 24 T cell receptor beta chains from one specimen sequenced in a study of OX40 agonist ivuxolimab in advanced cancers. Some clones are missing from TCRdb's copy, which holds only in-frame ones; the method was immunoSEQ multiplex PCR. The repertoire has about 69,000 clones, about four fifths of them found once; the top ten carry approximately 2.1%. Sequencing used CD4+ or CD8+ T cells sorted from blood, obtained in a trial of the OX40 agonist ivuxolimab. The origin of the receptors is an adult with an advanced solid tumor such as melanoma, head and neck, liver or kidney cancer.

The rearrangement uses TRBV11-3 and TRBJ2-1, with 15 bases matching TRBD2. Germline V gives CDR1 SGHNT, CDR2 YENEEA. V trimming: 2 bases; J trimming: 5 bases; junction bases outside the gene matches: 7. The CDR3 runs 18 residues. Written as DNA, the CDR3 is TGTGCCAGCAGCTTAATCGGACTAGCGGGAGGGGGTAACAATGAGCAGTTCTTC. Amino acids: CASSLIGLAGGGNNEQFF.

The chain couples TRBV5-4 to TRBJ1-2, with unresolved D. The CDR3 runs to 14 residues. The V gene lost 0 bases and the J gene lost 0 bases, with 6 bases spanning the gap. Germline V gene sequence: CDR1 SGHNT, CDR2 YYREEE (reference sequence). CDR3 protein: CASSLARANYGYTF. CDR3 coding DNA: TGTGCCAGCAGCTTGGCGCGCGCTAACTATGGCTACACCTTC.

This clone was detected only once. V usage is TRBV29-1 and J usage is TRBJ1-1; D is unresolved. Trimming stripped 6 bases from V and 2 bases from J, with 13 bases between. This CDR3 has 13 residues. CDR1 and CDR2 from the germline V gene are SQVTM and ANQGSEA. CDR3: CSVRAEGNTEAFF. Here the CDR3 DNA reads TGCAGCGTCCGCGCCGAGGGAAACACTGAAGCTTTCTTT.

The rearrangement joins TRBV19 to TRBJ2-7; D unclear. Germline V CDR1 and CDR2: LNHDA, SQIVND (reference sequence). V shed 7 bases and J shed 3 bases, with 19 bases lying between them. This CDR3 comprises 15 residues. The CDR3 sequence: CASKAAPVMGYEQYF. CDR3 DNA: TGTGCCAGTAAGGCCGCCCCGGTGATGGGCTACGAGCAGTACTTC.

The chain is built from TRBV9 and TRBJ1-5; D not certain. V lost 3 bases to trimming and J lost 4 bases, with 14 bases between them. The V gene's germline CDR1 is SGDLS and CDR2 YYNGEE. CDR3 length: 15 amino acids. CDR3 in amino acids: CASSEQKGGNQPQHF. The CDR3 DNA reads TGTGCCAGCAGCGAGCAGAAGGGTGGAAATCAGCCCCAGCATTTT.

This rearrangement joins TRBV11-1 to TRBJ2-7; 13 bases align to TRBD2. This CDR3 has 15 residues. V was clipped by 5 bases and J by 4 bases; unmatched bases: 5. The V gene's germline CDR1 is SGHAT and CDR2 FQDESV (reference sequence). CDR3 coding DNA: TGTGCCAGCAGCCTCGGGACTAGCGGGGATTACGAGCAGTACTTC. It codes for CASSLGTSGDYEQYF.

This clone was picked up one time. The rearrangement uses TRBV18 and TRBJ2-7; D assignment may be TRBD1 or TRBD2 (5 bases each). From germline, CDR1 is KGHSH and CDR2 LQKENI. V gave up 4 bases and J gave up 6 bases, with 13 bases separating them. This CDR3 is built from 13 residues. The CDR3 coding sequence is TGTGCCAGCTCACGCCGCGAGGGGCTCGAGCAGTACTTC. It translates to CASSRREGLEQYF. Variable domain in full (rest from reference TRBV18 and TRBJ2-7): NAGVMQNPRHLVRRRGQEARLRCSPMKGHSHVYWYRQLPEEGLKFMVYLQKENIIDESGMPKERFSAEFPKEGPSILRIQQVVRGDSAAYFCASSRREGLEQYFGPGTRLTVT.

The V call is TRBV12-5, the J call TRBJ2-1; TRBD1 is a possible D gene (6 bases). Germline values: CDR1 LGHNT, CDR2 FRNRAP. Trimming stripped 7 bases from V and 6 bases from J, with 13 bases between. CDR3 length equals 13 residues. CDR3 sequence reads: CASAGASGNEQFF. The CDR3 DNA is TGTGCTAGTGCAGGGGCATCCGGCAATGAGCAGTTCTTC.

V gene TRBV5-1 combines with J gene TRBJ2-7; the D call may be TRBD1 or TRBD2 (7 bases each). CDR1 is SGHRS, CDR2 YFSETQ, per germline. V lost 0 bases, J lost 4 bases, and 17 bases lay in between. This CDR3 is 16 amino acids long. This CDR3 is CASSLDGGDRFYEQYF. The CDR3 bases are TGCGCCAGCAGCTTGGATGGGGGGGACAGATTTTACGAGCAGTACTTC.

The genes are TRBV27 and TRBJ1-3; D is possibly TRBD1 (5 bases). CDR1 and CDR2 from the germline V gene are MNHEY and SMNVEV (reference sequence). This CDR3 is 15 amino acids long. The V gene lost 6 bases and the J gene lost 0 bases, with 12 bases spanning the gap. CDR3 sequence reads: CASSPGGYSGNTIYF. CDR3 bases: TGTGCCAGCAGCCCCGGGGGGTACTCTGGAAACACCATATATTTT.

The chain employs TRBV11-2 and TRBJ2-5; D possibly corresponds to TRBD1 (6 bases). Per germline, CDR1 SGHAT and CDR2 FQNNGV. V lost 0 bases and J lost 5, with 13 bases in between. The CDR3 covers 15 residues. The DNA for the CDR3 is TGTGCCAGCAGCTTAGAAGGCAGGGGTTGGGAGACCCAGTACTTC. Its protein is CASSLEGRGWETQYF. Filled out from reference TRBV11-2 and TRBJ2-5, the complete variable domain reads EAGVAQSPRYKIIEKRQSVAFWCNPISGHATLYWYQQILGQGPKLLIQFQNNGVVDDSQLPKDRFSAERLKGVDSTLKIQPAKLEDSAVYLCASSLEGRGWETQYFGPGTRLLVL.

The J gene is TRBJ1-6, the V gene TRBV27; D is undetermined. This CDR3 has 14 amino acids. Germline V gene data show CDR1 as MNHEY and CDR2 as SMNVEV (reference sequence). V was trimmed by 2 bases and J by 8 bases, leaving 10 bases between them. CDR3 residues: CASSLRWRDSPLHF. CDR3 coding DNA: TGTGCCAGCAGTTTAAGGTGGAGGGATTCACCCCTCCACTTT.

The chain combines TRBV9 with TRBJ2-5; 12 nucleotides match TRBD2. Germline V lookup: CDR1 SGDLS, CDR2 YYNGEE. CDR3 length: 15 amino acids. Losses at the gene ends were 4 bases for V and 5 bases for J; bases not matched to a gene: 6. CDR3 nucleotide sequence: TGTGCCAGCAGCTCCCGGACTAGCGGGACCGAGACCCAGTACTTC. This gives the protein CASSSRTSGTETQYF. Based on the CDR3 plus reference TRBV9 and TRBJ2-5, the full variable domain is DSGVTQTPKHLITATGQRVTLRCSPRSGDLSVYWYQQSLDQGLQFLIQYYNGEERAKGNILERFSAQQFPDLHSELNLSSLELGDSALYFCASSSRTSGTETQYFGPGTRLLVL.

The chain has TRBV25-1 and TRBJ2-2; D uncertain. V dropped 11 bases and J dropped 0 bases, with 4 bases sitting between them. This CDR3 spans 11 amino acids. CDR1 and CDR2 (germline): MGHDK, SYGVNS. This chain's CDR3 is CASANTGELFF. The CDR3 bases are TGTGCCTCTGCGAACACCGGGGAGCTGTTTTTT.

Only one count was recorded for this clone. The chain is built from TRBV5-5 and TRBJ2-1, with 7 bases fitting TRBD1. Germline V CDR1 and CDR2: SGHKS, YYEKEE (reference sequence). The CDR3 extends over 17 amino acids. Trimming at V came to 4 bases and at J to 1 base, leaving 11 bases not matched to a gene. The CDR3: CASSLTDRDRSYNEQFF. The CDR3 DNA follows: TGTGCCAGCAGCCTCACTGACCGGGACAGATCCTACAATGAGCAGTTCTTC.

The chain couples TRBV2 to TRBJ2-1; 8 bases fit TRBD1. The V segment lost 4 bases and the J segment 9 bases; nucleotides outside the gene matches: 5. Germline V gene sequence: CDR1 SNHLY, CDR2 FYNNEI. The CDR3 is made up of 13 amino acids. As DNA, the CDR3 is TGTGCCAGCAGTGTCGACAGGGGTGGTGAGCAGTTCTTC. This gives the protein CASSVDRGGEQFF.

This clone is a singleton in its sample. The rearrangement links TRBV18 to TRBJ1-2; TRBD1 might be the D (5 bases). Germline CDR1 is KGHSH and CDR2 is LQKENI. CDR3 length: 14 residues. The V end was cut by 0 bases, the J end by 6 bases, with 11 bases between. CDR3 region: CASSPPSGPDGYTF. The CDR3 DNA reads TGTGCCAGCTCACCACCGTCGGGGCCGGATGGCTACACCTTC.

A single count supports this clone. This same CDR3 is encoded by further DNA sequences in the sample. The V gene is TRBV18, the J gene TRBJ2-5; 14 positions match TRBD2. The CDR3 loop spans 16 amino acids. Germline V lookup: CDR1 KGHSH, CDR2 LQKENI. Germline trimming cut 6 bases from V and 5 bases from J; bases unmatched to any gene: 8. The DNA for the CDR3 is TGTGCCAGCTCGCCCCGACTAGCGGGGGGGTTGGAGACCCAGTACTTC. Its translation is CASSPRLAGGLETQYF.

This clone has just a few counts. The chain has TRBV5-1 and TRBJ1-2; TRBD1 might be the D (5 bases). This CDR3 region has 16 residues. Germline loops: CDR1 SGHRS, CDR2 YFSETQ. V dropped 4 bases and J dropped 2 bases, with 18 bases sitting between them. The CDR3 sequence: CASSPPGAGKNYGYTF. CDR3 in DNA: TGCGCCAGCAGCCCCCCCGGGGCTGGTAAGAACTATGGCTACACCTTC.

The chain combines TRBV5-1 with TRBJ2-1, with 9 bases fitting TRBD1. Trimming at V came to 3 bases and at J to 7 bases, leaving 8 bases not matched to a gene. Germline V gene sequence: CDR1 SGHRS, CDR2 YFSETQ. CDR3 length: 15 residues. The CDR3 here is CASSSTGGKGNEQFF. CDR3 in DNA: TGCGCCAGCAGCTCTACAGGGGGCAAGGGGAATGAGCAGTTCTTC.

This clone was counted between two and nine times. The chain joins TRBV4-2 to TRBJ1-2; TRBD1 might be the D (5 bases). V lost 1 base, J lost 7 bases, and 22 bases lay in between. CDR3 length equals 17 residues. Germline assignment: CDR1 LGHNA and CDR2 YNFKEQ. CDR3 sequence (DNA): TGTGCCAGCAGCCAAGGGGCCGGGACTCAACTTCGGGGTGGCTACACCTTC. It encodes CASSQGAGTQLRGGYTF.

This clone was seen a few times. The chain combines TRBV28 with TRBJ2-6, with 10 nucleotides matching TRBD2. V dropped 7 bases and J dropped 2; count of bases not matched to a gene: 8. CDR3 length equals 17 residues. From germline, CDR1 is MDHEN and CDR2 SYDVKM. CDR3 nucleotide sequence: TGTGCCAGCACAACCCTAGCGGGAGCGACTGGGGCCAACGTCCTGACTTTC. Protein sequence: CASTTLAGATGANVLTF.

The chain carries TRBV27 and TRBJ2-7; D possibly matches TRBD1 or TRBD2 (6 bases each). The V and J ends lost 0 bases and 0 bases respectively, with 9 bases between them. CDR3 size: 15 residues. Germline lookup yields CDR1 MNHEY and CDR2 SMNVEV (reference sequence). The CDR3 region has the DNA TGTGCCAGCAGTTTATCCGGGGGCCTCTCCTACGAGCAGTACTTC. Its translation is CASSLSGGLSYEQYF.

The genes are TRBV27 and TRBJ2-5; the D call may be TRBD1 or TRBD2 (6 bases each). CDR1 is MNHEY, CDR2 SMNVEV, per germline (reference sequence). This CDR3 region has 14 residues. V gave up 1 base and J gave up 5 bases, with 11 bases separating them. CDR3 DNA sequence: TGTGCCAGCAGTTTATATGGGGGGCAGGAGACCCAGTACTTC. Protein: CASSLYGGQETQYF.